This TCR beta chain stems from a study of T cells in Graves' hyperthyroidism and ophthalmopathy. V trimming: 6 bases; J trimming: 6 bases; junction bases outside the gene matches: 5. This CDR3 has 14 residues. From RNA transcripts, TCR beta CDR3 regions were amplified. The HTBI set primed first-round TCR CDR3 RT-PCR. MiXCR was run by TCRdb on the multiplex PCR reads, yielding one entry per CDR3 protein. The table records a few hundred thousand distinct CDR3 sequences, about a fifth of them present only once. This receptor was identified in a man in his late teens or twenties with Graves' hyperthyroidism. The specimen sequenced was blood. The rearrangement uses TRBV12-3 or TRBV12-4 and TRBJ2-2; 9 bases align to TRBD1. The CDR3 region has the DNA TGTGCCAGCAGGACGGACAGGGGAGCCGGGGAGCTGTTTTTT. Amino acid sequence: CASRTDRGAGELFF.